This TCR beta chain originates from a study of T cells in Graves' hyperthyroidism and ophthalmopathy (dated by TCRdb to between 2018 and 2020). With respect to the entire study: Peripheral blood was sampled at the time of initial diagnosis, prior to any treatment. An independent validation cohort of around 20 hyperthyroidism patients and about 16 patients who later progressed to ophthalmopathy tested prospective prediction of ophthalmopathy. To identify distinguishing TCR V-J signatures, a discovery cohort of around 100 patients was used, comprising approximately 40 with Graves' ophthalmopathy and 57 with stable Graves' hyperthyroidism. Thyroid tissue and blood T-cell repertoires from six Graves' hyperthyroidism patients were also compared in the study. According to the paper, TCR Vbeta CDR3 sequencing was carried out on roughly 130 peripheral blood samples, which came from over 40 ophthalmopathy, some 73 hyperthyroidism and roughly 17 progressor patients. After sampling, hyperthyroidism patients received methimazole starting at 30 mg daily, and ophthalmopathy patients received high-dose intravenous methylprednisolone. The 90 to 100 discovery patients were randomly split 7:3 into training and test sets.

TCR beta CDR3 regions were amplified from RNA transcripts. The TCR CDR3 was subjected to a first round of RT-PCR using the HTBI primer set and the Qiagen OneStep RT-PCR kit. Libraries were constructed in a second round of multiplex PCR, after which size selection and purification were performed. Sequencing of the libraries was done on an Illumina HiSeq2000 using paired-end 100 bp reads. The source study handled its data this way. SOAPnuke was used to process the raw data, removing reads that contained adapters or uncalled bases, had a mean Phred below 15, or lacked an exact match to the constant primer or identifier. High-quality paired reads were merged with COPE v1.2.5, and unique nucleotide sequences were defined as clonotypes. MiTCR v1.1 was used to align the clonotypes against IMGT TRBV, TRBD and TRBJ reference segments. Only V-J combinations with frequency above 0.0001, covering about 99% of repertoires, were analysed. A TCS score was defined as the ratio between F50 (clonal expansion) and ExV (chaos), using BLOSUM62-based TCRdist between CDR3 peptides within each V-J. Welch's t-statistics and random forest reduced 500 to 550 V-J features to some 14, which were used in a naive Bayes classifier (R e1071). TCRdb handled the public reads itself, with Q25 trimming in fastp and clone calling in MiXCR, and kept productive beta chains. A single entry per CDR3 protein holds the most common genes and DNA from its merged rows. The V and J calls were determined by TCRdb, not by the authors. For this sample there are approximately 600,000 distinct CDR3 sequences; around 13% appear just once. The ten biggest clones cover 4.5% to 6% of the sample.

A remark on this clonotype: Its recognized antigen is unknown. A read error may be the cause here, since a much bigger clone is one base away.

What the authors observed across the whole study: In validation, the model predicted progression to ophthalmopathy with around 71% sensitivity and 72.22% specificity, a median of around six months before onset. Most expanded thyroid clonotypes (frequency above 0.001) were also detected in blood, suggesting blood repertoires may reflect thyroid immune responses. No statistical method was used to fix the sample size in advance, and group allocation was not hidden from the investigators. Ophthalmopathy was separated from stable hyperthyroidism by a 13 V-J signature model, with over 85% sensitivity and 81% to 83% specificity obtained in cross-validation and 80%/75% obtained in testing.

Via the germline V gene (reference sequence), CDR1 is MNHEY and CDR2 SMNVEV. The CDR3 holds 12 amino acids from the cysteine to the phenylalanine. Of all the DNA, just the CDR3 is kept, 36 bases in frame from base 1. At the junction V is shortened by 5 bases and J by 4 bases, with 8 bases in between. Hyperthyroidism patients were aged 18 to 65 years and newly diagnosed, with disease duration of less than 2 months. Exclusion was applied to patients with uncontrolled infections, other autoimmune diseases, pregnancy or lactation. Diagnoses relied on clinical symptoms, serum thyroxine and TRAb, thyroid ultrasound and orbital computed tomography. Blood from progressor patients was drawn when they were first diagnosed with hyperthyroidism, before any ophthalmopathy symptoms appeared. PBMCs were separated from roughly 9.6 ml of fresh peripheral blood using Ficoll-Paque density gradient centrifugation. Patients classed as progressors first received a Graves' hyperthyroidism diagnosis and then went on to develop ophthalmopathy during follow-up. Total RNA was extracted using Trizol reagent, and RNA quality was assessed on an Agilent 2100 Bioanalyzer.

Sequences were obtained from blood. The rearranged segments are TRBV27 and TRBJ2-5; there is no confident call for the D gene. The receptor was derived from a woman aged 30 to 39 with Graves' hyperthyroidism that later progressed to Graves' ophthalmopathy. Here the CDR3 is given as CASSKSRETQYF. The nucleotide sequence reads TGTGCCAGCAGTAAATCCCGAGAGACCCAGTACTTC.